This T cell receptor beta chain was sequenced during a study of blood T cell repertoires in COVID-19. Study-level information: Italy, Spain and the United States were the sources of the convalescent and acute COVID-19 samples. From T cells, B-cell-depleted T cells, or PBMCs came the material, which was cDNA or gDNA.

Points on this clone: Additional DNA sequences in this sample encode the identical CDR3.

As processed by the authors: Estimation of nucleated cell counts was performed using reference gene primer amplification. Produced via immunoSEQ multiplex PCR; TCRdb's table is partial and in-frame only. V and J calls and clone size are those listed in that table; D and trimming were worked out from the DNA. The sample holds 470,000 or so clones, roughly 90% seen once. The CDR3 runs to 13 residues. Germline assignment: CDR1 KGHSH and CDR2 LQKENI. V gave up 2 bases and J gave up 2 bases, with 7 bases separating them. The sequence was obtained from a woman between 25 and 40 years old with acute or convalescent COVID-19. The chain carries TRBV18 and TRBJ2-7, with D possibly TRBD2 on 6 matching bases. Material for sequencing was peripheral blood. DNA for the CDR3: TGTGCCAGCTCACCAGGAGGGACCTACGAGCAGTACTTC. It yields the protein CASSPGGTYEQYF. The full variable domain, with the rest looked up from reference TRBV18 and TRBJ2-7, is NAGVMQNPRHLVRRRGQEARLRCSPMKGHSHVYWYRQLPEEGLKFMVYLQKENIIDESGMPKERFSAEFPKEGPSILRIQQVVRGDSAAYFCASSPGGTYEQYFGPGTRLTVT.